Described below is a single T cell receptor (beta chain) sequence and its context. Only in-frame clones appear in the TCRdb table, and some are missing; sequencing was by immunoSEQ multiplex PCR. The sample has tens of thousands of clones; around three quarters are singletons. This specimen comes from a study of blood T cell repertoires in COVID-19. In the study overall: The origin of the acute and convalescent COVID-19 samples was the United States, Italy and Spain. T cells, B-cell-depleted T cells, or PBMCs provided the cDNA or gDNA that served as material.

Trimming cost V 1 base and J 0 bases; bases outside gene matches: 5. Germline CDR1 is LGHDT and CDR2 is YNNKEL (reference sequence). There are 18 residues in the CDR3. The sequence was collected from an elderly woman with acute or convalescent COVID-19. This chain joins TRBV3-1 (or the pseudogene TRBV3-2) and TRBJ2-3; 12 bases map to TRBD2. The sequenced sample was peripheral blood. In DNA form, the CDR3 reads TGTGCCAGCAGCCAAGTCCTAGCGGGGGGGCTGAGCACAGATACGCAGTATTTT. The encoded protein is CASSQVLAGGLSTDTQYF.